This T cell receptor (beta chain) was obtained from a study of OX40 agonist ivuxolimab in advanced cancers. Study information: A diagnosis of hepatocellular carcinoma, melanoma, renal cell or head and neck cancer was present in dose-escalation patients.

Findings and limits, study-wide: Still undetermined is the antigen specificity of the expanded peripheral T cells. Some patients without response likewise showed low normalized clonal expansion.

Sequencing was performed with immunoSEQ multiplex PCR; in TCRdb, only in-frame clones are kept and a portion is missing. Among about 36,000 clones listed, 70% to 80% were seen once. Regarding this clone: Its antigen is undetermined.

The specimen was CD4+ or CD8+ T cells sorted from blood, collected in a trial of the OX40 agonist ivuxolimab. This clonotype originated in an adult with an advanced solid tumor such as melanoma, head and neck, liver or kidney cancer.

CDR3: CASSEGRTGELFF. DNA for the CDR3: TGTGCCAGCAGTGAAGGACGAACCGGGGAGCTGTTTTTT. The V call is TRBV6-4, the J call TRBJ2-2, with no clear D. Germline CDR1 and CDR2: MRHNA and SNTAGT. There are 13 residues in the CDR3. With 3 bases removed from V and 5 bases from J, the gap between germline ends came to 7 bases.